A selection of T cell receptor beta chains follows, all from one sample in a study of follicular helper T cells after annual influenza vaccination. The data were produced by immunoSEQ multiplex PCR, yet TCRdb's version contains in-frame clones alone and is incomplete. The top ten hold 0.35% to 0.5% of the sample, which has some 14,000 clones, just under 80% seen once. The sequenced sample was CXCR5- memory CD4+ T cells sorted from blood, obtained on the day of influenza vaccination. These receptors all come from an adult who received the influenza vaccine. Both conserved end residues are part of each CDR3. The D gene is left open where the match is weak.

TRBV6-1	TRBJ2-3	TRBD2	CASSEAWLAGGLVKDTQYF
TRBV18	TRBJ2-7	.	CASSQGLVSYEQYF
TRBV30	TRBJ1-4	.	CAWSVGSANEKLFF
TRBV5-1	TRBJ2-7	TRBD1	CASSPDRAAYEQYF
TRBV10-3	TRBJ2-1	.	CATLGAAGTTYNEQFF
TRBV28	TRBJ2-7	.	CASSLTVNYEQYF
TRBV11-2	TRBJ2-7	.	CASSLAVEQYF
TRBV4-3	TRBJ2-5	.	CASSPLPETSGTQYF
TRBV6-5	TRBJ1-1	.	CASISGGEEAFF
TRBV7-2	TRBJ2-2	TRBD2	CASRPGLANTGELFF
TRBV27	TRBJ2-2	.	CASSSDSLNTGELFF